This TCR beta chain was obtained from a study of T cell responses to AZD1222 COVID-19 vaccine. Broader study findings: Of spike-specific TCRs, nearly half reportedly target regions left unmutated in variants. Repertoire sampling was restricted to post-peak T cell response timepoints. In a largely white British group with more females than males, clonal diversity was possibly underestimated.

Method: immunoSEQ multiplex PCR; TCRdb's copy keeps in-frame clones and lacks some. The table has 160,000 or so clones, roughly 86% seen once; the top ten hold 5.5%. J lost 0 bases, V lost 5 bases, and 2 bases had no gene match. This CDR3 has 15 amino acids. Germline V lookup: CDR1 KGHDR, CDR2 SFDVKD. This clone was observed once. What it binds is not known. The chain links TRBV24-1 to TRBJ2-3; TRBD1 agrees at 9 bases. The specimen was peripheral blood, collected on day 0 of AZD1222 vaccination. The sequence derives from an adult in good health. CDR3 DNA sequence: TGTGCCACCAGTGCCGGGACAGGGAGCACAGATACGCAGTATTTT. It encodes CATSAGTGSTDTQYF.